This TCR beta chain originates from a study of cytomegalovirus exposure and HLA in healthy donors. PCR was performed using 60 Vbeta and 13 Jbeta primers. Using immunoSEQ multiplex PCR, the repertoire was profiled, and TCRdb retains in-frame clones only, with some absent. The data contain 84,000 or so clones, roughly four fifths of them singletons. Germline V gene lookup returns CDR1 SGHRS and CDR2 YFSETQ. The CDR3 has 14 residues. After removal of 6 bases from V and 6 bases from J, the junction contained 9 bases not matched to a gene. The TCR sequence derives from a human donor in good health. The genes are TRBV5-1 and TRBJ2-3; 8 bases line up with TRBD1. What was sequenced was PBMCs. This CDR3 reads CASTDVQGEDTQYF. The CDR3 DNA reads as TGCGCCAGCACCGACGTACAGGGGGAGGATACGCAGTATTTT.